Following are 22 T cell receptor beta chains from one sample sequenced in a study of blood T cell repertoires in COVID-19 (dated by TCRdb to about 2020). Library preparation employed the immunoSEQ multiplex PCR assay. The source is immuneACCESS, and TCRdb retained only in-frame sequences with V and J called. Part of the clones is not carried over; for the studies checked, unresolved V genes explain less than half of this, and the remainder is unexplained. In this sample the table shows over 200,000 clones, about nine tenths of which occur a single time. The ten top clones hold 5% to 6.5% of the sample. Sequenced: peripheral blood. All receptors come from a man aged 80 or over with acute or convalescent COVID-19.

The chain carries TRBV7-8 and TRBJ1-6, with a possible D match to TRBD1 (5 bases). V was shortened by 0 bases and J by 7 bases, with 10 bases between the two germline ends. Germline V lookup: CDR1 SGHVS, CDR2 FQNEAQ. The CDR3 totals 15 residues. The CDR3 is CASSLAPGGNSPLHF. The CDR3 DNA sequence: TGTGCCAGCAGCTTAGCGCCCGGGGGAAATTCACCCCTCCACTTT.

The V call is TRBV18, the J call TRBJ1-3; 9 nucleotides line up with TRBD1. The V gene's germline CDR1 is KGHSH and CDR2 LQKENI. The J segment lost 0 bases and the V segment lost 5 bases, leaving 14 bases of the junction unmatched. This CDR3 spans 19 amino acids. The CDR3 here is CASSGKGQGPTFSGNTIYF. For the CDR3, the DNA is TGTGCCAGCTCAGGAAAGGGACAGGGCCCTACTTTCTCTGGAAACACCATATATTTT.

Notes on this clone: The same CDR3 is also encoded by other DNA sequences in this sample. The chain recombines TRBV19 with TRBJ1-5, with a possible D match to TRBD1 (6 bases). From germline, CDR1 is LNHDA and CDR2 SQIVND (reference sequence). The CDR3 has 13 amino acids. With 5 bases removed from V and 3 bases from J, the gap between germline ends came to 8 bases. The CDR3 is CASSDRYNQPQHF. The CDR3 region has the DNA TGTGCCAGTAGTGACAGGTACAATCAGCCCCAGCATTTT.

CDR3 nucleotides: TGCAGTGCCACAGGGGGCGTCGAGCAGTACTTC. This gives the protein CSATGGVEQYF. The chain is built from TRBV20-1 and TRBJ2-7; 9 nucleotides line up with TRBD1. The V and J ends lost 6 bases and 6 bases, in that order; junction bases with no gene match: 3. The CDR3 totals 11 residues. Germline values: CDR1 DFQATT, CDR2 SNEGSKA (reference sequence).

The gene calls are TRBV25-1 and TRBJ2-3; a weak D match, TRBD1 (5 bases). The CDR3 has 15 amino acids. CDR1 MGHDK and CDR2 SYGVNS come from the germline V gene. V was shortened by 1 base and J by 0 bases, with 8 bases between the two germline ends. The CDR3 loop is CASSESTVSTDTQYF. In DNA, the CDR3 is TGTGCCAGCAGTGAATCGACAGTAAGCACAGATACGCAGTATTTT. Complete variable domain (other parts from reference TRBV25-1 and TRBJ2-3): EADIYQTPRYLVIGTGKKITLECSQTMGHDKMYWYQQDPGMELHLIHYSYGVNSTEKGDLSSESTVSRIRTEHFPLTLESARPSHTSQYLCASSESTVSTDTQYFGPGTRLTVL.

This clone was counted once. DNA of the CDR3: TGTGCCAGCAGCGGCAGGGGTTCTGGGGCCAACGTCCTGACTTTC. Translating it yields CASSGRGSGANVLTF. The rearrangement uses TRBV7-2 and TRBJ2-6; D perhaps matches TRBD1 (6 bases). Trimming took off 5 bases at V and 1 base at J, with 9 bases between the two ends. CDR3 length: 15 residues. The germline V gene has CDR1 SGHTA and CDR2 FQGNSA.

The V call is TRBV2, the J call TRBJ2-2; D perhaps matches TRBD1 (6 bases). Germline V gene data show CDR1 as SNHLY and CDR2 as FYNNEI. Between the trimmed V and J ends, which lost 6 bases and 3 bases, there was a span of 11 bases. The CDR3 sequence is 14 residues long. CDR3: CASSEQGHTGELFF. CDR3 coding DNA: TGTGCCAGCAGCGAACAGGGCCACACCGGGGAGCTGTTTTTT.

V usage is TRBV9 and J usage is TRBJ2-2; tentatively, D is TRBD1 (5 bases). This CDR3 comprises 14 residues. Trimming took off 3 bases at V and 3 bases at J, with 9 bases between the two ends. Germline-derived CDR1 and CDR2 are SGDLS and YYNGEE. The CDR3 region is CASSATGHTGELFF. For the CDR3, the DNA is TGTGCCAGCAGCGCTACAGGCCACACCGGGGAGCTGTTTTTT. The full variable domain, rest sourced from reference TRBV9 and TRBJ2-2, is DSGVTQTPKHLITATGQRVTLRCSPRSGDLSVYWYQQSLDQGLQFLIQYYNGEERAKGNILERFSAQQFPDLHSELNLSSLELGDSALYFCASSATGHTGELFFGEGSRLTVL.

V and J are TRBV7-2 and TRBJ2-3; the match to TRBD2 covers 9 bases. Trimming took 1 base from V and 5 from J; bases not matched to a gene: 4. The V gene's germline CDR1 is SGHTA and CDR2 FQGNSA. This CDR3 spans 15 amino acids. CDR3 in amino acids: CASSLGSGRGDTQYF. CDR3 DNA: TGTGCCAGCAGCTTAGGTAGCGGGAGAGGAGATACGCAGTATTTT.

The chain links TRBV5-1 to TRBJ2-2; D is undetermined. Trimming cost V 2 bases and J 6 bases, with 11 bases left between them. Looked up from germline, CDR1 is SGHRS and CDR2 is YFSETQ. CDR3 length: 14 amino acids. The CDR3 DNA is TGCGCCAGCAGCTTCTTAATCGGTTCCGGGGAGCTGTTTTTT. This gives the protein CASSFLIGSGELFF.

J is TRBJ2-5 and V is TRBV18; 9 nucleotides match TRBD2. The V gene's germline CDR1 is KGHSH and CDR2 LQKENI. The CDR3 has 16 residues. V shed 3 bases and J 2 bases; nucleotides not matched to a gene: 7. CDR3 sequence: CASSPIAGDGQETQYF. The CDR3 bases are TGTGCCAGCTCACCTATAGCGGGAGATGGGCAAGAGACCCAGTACTTC.

The gene calls are TRBV18 and TRBJ2-5; 9 nucleotides agree with TRBD1. The CDR3 has 14 amino acids. Germline CDR1 KGHSH, CDR2 LQKENI. The junction had 4 bases not matched to a gene; V was cut back by 5 bases and J by 3 bases. CDR3 nucleotide sequence: TGTGCCAGCTCAGCCGGGACAGGGAAAGAGACCCAGTACTTC. This encodes CASSAGTGKETQYF.

The chain is built from TRBV3-1 (or the pseudogene TRBV3-2) and TRBJ2-2; 10 nucleotides match TRBD2. The trim removed 0 bases at V and 3 bases at J, leaving 4 bases unmatched. CDR1 is LGHDT and CDR2 is YNNKEL in the germline V gene (reference sequence). CDR3 size: 17 residues. CDR3 residues: CASSQEFSGRYTGELFF. CDR3 sequence (DNA): TGTGCCAGCAGCCAAGAATTTAGCGGGAGGTACACCGGGGAGCTGTTTTTT.

This clone was detected only a few times. The CDR3 protein is CASSLAGGRAGELFF. The CDR3 DNA follows: TGTGCCAGCAGCTTGGCAGGGGGCCGGGCCGGGGAGCTGTTTTTT. J is TRBJ2-2 and V is TRBV5-4, with 8 positions matching TRBD1. Germline CDR1 reads SGHNT; CDR2 reads YYREEE (reference sequence). V lost 0 bases to trimming and J lost 6 bases; unmatched junction nucleotides: 4. The CDR3 contains 15 residues.

CDR3 loop: CASSTTGGAATEAFF. CDR3 DNA: TGTGCCAGTAGTACTACAGGGGGCGCGGCTACTGAAGCTTTCTTT. The V and J genes are TRBV19 and TRBJ1-1; 9 nucleotides align to TRBD1. CDR3 length: 15 amino acids. With V trimmed by 4 bases and J by 5 bases, 8 bases remained unmatched. Germline CDR1 reads LNHDA; CDR2 reads SQIVND (reference sequence). The whole variable domain, remainder taken from reference TRBV19 and TRBJ1-1, is DGGITQSPKYLFRKEGQNVTLSCEQNLNHDAMYWYRQDPGQGLRLIYYSQIVNDFQKGDIAEGYSVSREKKESFPLTVTSAQKNPTAFYLCASSTTGGAATEAFFGQGTRLTVV.

The rearrangement joins TRBV27 to TRBJ1-1; 12 nucleotides agree with TRBD1. J gave up 7 bases and V 7 bases, and 13 bases lay outside the gene matches. The V gene's germline CDR1 is MNHEY and CDR2 SMNVEV (reference sequence). CDR3 length equals 16 residues. The CDR3 nucleotides are TGTGCCAGCACCTCCCTGGGACAGGGGGCCAGTGGTGAAGCTTTCTTT. It specifies CASTSLGQGASGEAFF.

This clone showed up just once. The V gene is TRBV18, the J gene TRBJ2-1; the match to TRBD2 covers 11 bases. The CDR3 is 15 residues long. V shed 3 bases, J shed 7 bases, and the junction held 5 bases outside the gene matches. CDR1 is KGHSH and CDR2 is LQKENI in the germline V gene. CDR3 nucleotide sequence: TGTGCCAGCTCACCGGTAGCGGGAGGGCCGAATGAGCAGTTCTTC. It is translated as CASSPVAGGPNEQFF.

This chain connects TRBV11-2 to TRBJ2-6; D perhaps matches TRBD1 (5 bases). This CDR3 is built from 16 residues. The V end was cut by 5 bases, the J end by 1 base, with 12 bases between. Germline CDR1 and CDR2: SGHAT and FQNNGV. The CDR3 nucleotides read TGTGCCAGCAGCATACTCGCAGGGTCTGGGGCCAACGTCCTGACTTTC. This encodes CASSILAGSGANVLTF.

As DNA, the CDR3 is TGTGCCAGCAGCAGGACAGACCAGAGCTCCTATAATTCACCCCTCCACTTT. Translating it yields CASSRTDQSSYNSPLHF. The J gene is TRBJ1-6, the V gene TRBV2, with TRBD1 as a possible D gene (6 bases). The germline V gene encodes CDR1 SNHLY and CDR2 FYNNEI. This CDR3 has 17 amino acids. V gave up 6 bases and J gave up 0 bases, with 15 bases separating them. The full variable domain, rest sourced from reference TRBV2 and TRBJ1-6, is EPEVTQTPSHQVTQMGQEVILRCVPISNHLYFYWYRQILGQKVEFLVSFYNNEISEKSEIFDDQFSVERPDGSNFTLKIRSTKLEDSAMYFCASSRTDQSSYNSPLHFGNGTRLTVT.

V gene TRBV2 combines with J gene TRBJ2-1, with a tentative D call TRBD1 (8 bases). The CDR3 runs to 16 residues. In germline, CDR1 is SNHLY, CDR2 FYNNEI. The ends were cut back, 8 bases at V and 1 base at J, with 18 bases in the middle. The CDR3 bases are TGTGCCAGCGGATCCGGACAGGGAGGGTCCTACAATGAGCAGTTCTTC. It codes for CASGSGQGGSYNEQFF.

The CDR3 region is CATSDSDRDKHF. The CDR3 nucleotides read TGTGCCACCAGTGATTCAGACAGGGACAAGCATTTT. The chain combines TRBV24-1 with TRBJ1-5, with 7 bases that match TRBD1. The V gene end was trimmed by 2 bases and the J gene end by 14 bases; junction bases not matched to a gene: 5. Germline V lookup: CDR1 KGHDR, CDR2 SFDVKD. This CDR3 contains 12 residues.

V is TRBV6-5 and J is TRBJ2-7, with D perhaps TRBD1 (6 bases). CDR1 is MNHEY, CDR2 SVGAGI, per germline. V was cut by 5 bases and J by 6 bases, with 17 bases left in between. The CDR3 sequence is 14 residues long. Here the CDR3 DNA reads TGTGCCAGCAGTACAGGGCAAGGTAGGGGCGAGCAGTACGTC. It is translated as CASSTGQGRGEQYV.